Following are 6 T cell receptor beta chains from one sample sequenced in a study of blood T cells in healthy people across ages. Together with a sample-barcoded 5' primer, a J-beta primer mix was included in a second PCR lasting 7 to 11 cycles. In TCRdb, the 5' RACE reads were re-called with MiXCR into one record per CDR3 protein. The sample contains around 1.5 million distinct CDR3 sequences, 42% of which appear only once. Specimen: blood. All receptors derive from a woman younger than 30 in good health.

There are many counts of this clonotype. V gene TRBV18 combines with J gene TRBJ2-7; possible D gene TRBD2, 5 bases. This CDR3 region has 14 residues. V was cut by 8 bases and J by 4 bases, with 18 bases left in between. The germline CDR1 and CDR2 sequences are KGHSH and LQKENI. The DNA of the CDR3 is TGTGCCAGCAGTCCCCGGGGATCCGGTTACGAGCAGTACTTC. Its translation is CASSPRGSGYEQYF.

This clonotype was counted between two and nine times. The chain combines TRBV2 with TRBJ1-6; D may be TRBD1 (5 bases). From germline, CDR1 is SNHLY and CDR2 FYNNEI. V was cut by 5 bases and J by 9 bases, with 14 bases left in between. The CDR3 is made up of 14 amino acids. CDR3 bases: TGTGCCAGCAGTAATTCCGGGACGGGTTCACCCCTCCACTTT. The encoded protein is CASSNSGTGSPLHF.

The chain recombines TRBV9 with TRBJ2-1, with D perhaps being TRBD1 or TRBD2 (5 bases each). The closer fit of TRBJ2-7 to the DNA end suggests the J call may be wrong. The CDR3 length is 15 residues. The germline V gene encodes CDR1 SGDLS and CDR2 YYNGEE. The DNA of the CDR3 is TGTGCCAGCAGCGTAGGTCGGGGCTCCTACAATGAGCAGTACTTC. Translation: CASSVGRGSYNEQYF.

This chain links TRBV20-1 with TRBJ2-7, with 7 bases matching TRBD2. Germline V gene data show CDR1 as DFQATT and CDR2 as SNEGSKA (reference sequence). The ends lost 2 bases at V and 3 bases at J; junction bases unmatched: 13. This CDR3 contains 16 residues. The CDR3 nucleotides are TGCAGTGCTAGACCCCGGAGCAGCGGGACCCTCTACGAGCAGTACTTC. Translated, it gives CSARPRSSGTLYEQYF.

This clonotype was recorded a few times. The rearrangement links TRBV28 to TRBJ2-7, with TRBD2 matching over 8 bases. The length of the CDR3 is 17 residues. Germline values: CDR1 MDHEN, CDR2 SYDVKM. V trimming: 6 bases; J trimming: 7 bases; junction bases outside the gene matches: 20. CDR3 in amino acids: CASRPFLSSGGFEEQYF. In DNA, the CDR3 is TGTGCCAGCAGACCTTTTTTGTCCAGCGGGGGTTTTGAGGAGCAGTACTTC.

Only one count was recorded for this clonotype. CDR3 DNA: TGTGCCAGCAGCTTACCCCGGGACTCCTTATCCTACGAGCAGTACTTC. It is translated as CASSLPRDSLSYEQYF. The rearrangement links TRBV7-2 to TRBJ2-7; D might be TRBD2 (6 bases). Germline assignment: CDR1 SGHTA and CDR2 FQGNSA. The CDR3 totals 16 residues. The ends were cut back, 2 bases at V and 1 base at J, with 15 bases in the middle.